This T cell receptor beta chain is drawn from a study of T cell changes during pregnancy in multiple sclerosis (dated by TCRdb to the late 2010s). For the wider study: The study looked at changes in the T cell repertoire across pregnancy in women with multiple sclerosis.

Library creation used the immunoSEQ multiplex PCR assay. TCRdb obtained this table from immuneACCESS and retained in-frame rearrangements with V and J assigned. These tables miss some clones; where compared with another copy, unresolved V genes account for less than half of the shortfall, and the remainder is unexplained. In this sample the table shows about 110,000 clones, roughly nine tenths of which occur a single time. The ten largest clonotypes hold less than 2% of the sample. Remarks on this clone: There is no known antigen for this receptor. Per-base qualities were not stored, and no clone one base away is much larger.

Inclusive of the bounding cysteine and phenylalanine, the CDR3 is 16 residues long. The sequence is cut down to CDR3 DNA, 48 bases in frame from base 1. Per the germline V gene, WSHSY is the CDR1 and SAAADI is the CDR2. Trimming leaves V shorter by 2 bases and J shorter by 1 base, with the junction holding 4 bases beyond the gene matches. The sequence was collected from a female donor with multiple sclerosis, enrolled in a pregnancy study. The specimen comprised peripheral blood, sampled before pregnancy. The chain is assembled from TRBV10-2 and TRBJ2-3; 9 bases in the junction line up with TRBD2. This receptor carries the CDR3 CASSEVRGGRTDTQYF. The DNA reads as follows: TGCGCCAGCAGTGAGGTGCGGGGGGGACGCACAGATACGCAGTATTTT.